This T cell receptor (beta chain) was observed in a study of shared clonotypes between healthy human individuals. On this clone itself: Its specificity is unknown.

Notes on the study in general: Larger estimated richness was generally seen in naive subsets than in memory subsets.

Running of the assay took place at deep level. Sequenced by immunoSEQ multiplex PCR; TCRdb stores in-frame clones only, minus some. This sample has roughly 700,000 clones; roughly 70% occur once, and the top ten carry roughly 1.7%. Germline V gene data show CDR1 as MNHNY and CDR2 as SVGAGI (reference sequence). Trimming cost V 5 bases and J 5 bases, with 22 bases left between them. The CDR3 length is 16 residues. The sequence was obtained from a woman in her 30s in good health. Specimen: memory CD4+ T cells sorted from blood. Subset meaning: CD45RA-negative fraction. The rearrangement uses TRBV6-6 and TRBJ2-7; possible D gene TRBD2, 6 bases. The CDR3 DNA sequence: TGTGCCAGCAGTAACCGAAAAACCTGGAGGGAAAACGAGCAGTACTTC. The encoded protein is CASSNRKTWRENEQYF.